These 21 T cell receptor beta chains share one sample of origin, sequenced in a study of cytomegalovirus exposure and HLA in healthy donors. The PCR used 60 Vbeta and 13 Jbeta primers. The repertoire was sequenced with immunoSEQ multiplex PCR; TCRdb's copy has only in-frame clones and lacks some. This sample has 140,000 or so clones, with around 75% found just once. Sequenced sample: PBMCs. The receptors here all came from a woman under 40 in good health and CMV-seronegative.

This rearrangement joins TRBV4-2 to TRBJ2-5; 10 positions match TRBD2. Per the germline V gene, CDR1 is LGHNA and CDR2 is YNFKEQ. J gave up 1 base and V 1 base, and 6 bases lay outside the gene matches. The CDR3 spans 17 residues. The DNA of the CDR3 is TGTGCCAGCAGCCAAGGGTCGACTAGCGGGCCCCAAGAGACCCAGTACTTC. This translates into CASSQGSTSGPQETQYF.

This clone was counted once. The chain carries TRBV4-2 and TRBJ2-3; the D gene is possibly TRBD1 (5 bases). The CDR3 covers 15 residues. The V end lost 6 bases, the J end lost 0 bases, and 13 bases lay between the germline ends. Germline values: CDR1 LGHNA, CDR2 YNFKEQ. In DNA, the CDR3 is TGTGCCAGCAGTCCCCGACAGTCTAGCACAGATACGCAGTATTTT. This encodes CASSPRQSSTDTQYF.

This rearrangement joins TRBV7-3 to TRBJ1-3; D gene uncertain. With 7 bases removed from V and 0 bases from J, the gap between germline ends came to 10 bases. From germline, CDR1 is SGHTA and CDR2 FQGTGA. The CDR3 runs to 14 residues. CDR3 protein: CASKPNHSGNTIYF. Written as DNA, the CDR3 is TGTGCCAGCAAGCCGAACCACTCTGGAAACACCATATATTTT.

This clone was observed a handful of times. DNA for the CDR3: TGTGCCAGCAGGGGCACAGGGGGGGGCACTGAAGCTTTCTTT. Its translation: CASRGTGGGTEAFF. The V call is TRBV7-9, the J call TRBJ1-1; TRBD1 matches at 8 bases. This CDR3 contains 14 residues. The germline CDR1 and CDR2 sequences are SEHNR and FQNEAQ (reference sequence). V dropped 6 bases and J dropped 4; count of bases not matched to a gene: 7.

This chain joins TRBV19 and TRBJ1-2; 8 positions agree with TRBD1. This CDR3 spans 13 amino acids. Germline lookup yields CDR1 LNHDA and CDR2 SQIVND (reference sequence). V was pared by 9 bases and J by 8 bases, with 11 bases of the junction left unmatched. The CDR3 here is CASRMQGARGYTF. DNA for the CDR3: TGTGCCAGCAGAATGCAGGGGGCGAGAGGCTACACCTTC. Full variable domain (remainder filled in from reference TRBV19 and TRBJ1-2): DGGITQSPKYLFRKEGQNVTLSCEQNLNHDAMYWYRQDPGQGLRLIYYSQIVNDFQKGDIAEGYSVSREKKESFPLTVTSAQKNPTAFYLCASRMQGARGYTFGSGTRLTVV.

The CDR3 reads CASSPGLDNEQFF. In DNA, the CDR3 is TGTGCCAGCAGCCCAGGACTAGACAATGAGCAGTTCTTC. V and J are TRBV4-2 and TRBJ2-1; 7 bases fit TRBD2. Looked up from germline, CDR1 is LGHNA and CDR2 is YNFKEQ. The CDR3 sequence is 13 residues long. With V trimmed by 4 bases and J by 5 bases, 2 bases remained unmatched.

The J gene is TRBJ2-7, the V gene TRBV7-2; 14 bases are shared with TRBD2. Germline CDR1 reads SGHTA; CDR2 reads FQGNSA. The CDR3 is made up of 14 amino acids. J was trimmed by 7 bases and V by 3 bases; bases with no gene match: 2. The CDR3 sequence is CASSFRLAGGEQYF. For the CDR3, the DNA is TGTGCCAGCAGCTTCAGACTAGCGGGGGGGGAGCAGTACTTC.

V usage is TRBV11-2 and J usage is TRBJ2-7, with TRBD2 identical over 7 bases. The J segment lost 6 bases and the V segment lost 5 bases, leaving 16 bases of the junction unmatched. The CDR3 sequence is 16 residues long. The germline V gene encodes CDR1 SGHAT and CDR2 FQNNGV. CDR3 amino acids: CASSILKRDGPGEQYF. CDR3 bases: TGTGCCAGCAGCATACTTAAGCGGGACGGACCTGGCGAGCAGTACTTC.

V and J are TRBV28 and TRBJ1-3; 8 nucleotides align to TRBD1. The CDR3 length is 17 residues. V shed 3 bases, J shed 3 bases, and the junction held 10 bases outside the gene matches. CDR1 MDHEN and CDR2 SYDVKM come from the germline V gene. CDR3 sequence reads: CASSFGPETGDGNTIYF. Here the CDR3 DNA reads TGTGCCAGCAGTTTTGGCCCAGAGACAGGGGATGGAAACACCATATATTTT.

This clone was seen once. The rearrangement joins TRBV4-2 to TRBJ1-5; tentatively, D is TRBD1 (5 bases). CDR3 length equals 16 residues. Trimming removed 0 bases at V and 2 bases at J, with 11 bases between. Germline CDR1 reads LGHNA; CDR2 reads YNFKEQ. The CDR3 sequence: CASSQEGVRGNQPQHF. As DNA, the CDR3 is TGTGCCAGCAGCCAAGAAGGGGTCAGGGGCAATCAGCCCCAGCATTTT.

This clone was observed once. This chain uses TRBV28 with TRBJ1-3, with D tentatively TRBD1 (5 bases). Trimming pared 7 bases from V and 5 bases from J, leaving 18 bases between. The CDR3 spans 15 residues. CDR1 is MDHEN and CDR2 is SYDVKM in the germline V gene. CDR3 sequence: CASTSGEGVRNTIYF. The CDR3 region has the DNA TGTGCCAGCACTTCGGGGGAAGGGGTGAGAAACACCATATATTTT.

V and J are TRBV7-3 and TRBJ2-3, with D perhaps TRBD2 (6 bases). V was cut by 8 bases and J by 3 bases, with 15 bases left in between. CDR1 is SGHTA and CDR2 is FQGTGA in the germline V gene. This CDR3 contains 14 residues. The CDR3 region is CASARTGETDTQYF. The DNA for the CDR3 is TGTGCCAGCGCCCGGACGGGAGAAACAGATACGCAGTATTTT.

This clone was detected only a few times. Other DNA sequences within the sample encode an identical CDR3. The chain is built from TRBV30 and TRBJ2-2, with D hard to call. With 4 bases removed from V and 5 bases from J, the gap between germline ends came to 8 bases. This CDR3 is built from 12 residues. Germline loops: CDR1 GTSNPN, CDR2 SVGIG (reference sequence). The CDR3 is CAWNRGTGELFF. CDR3 bases: TGTGCCTGGAATCGCGGTACCGGGGAGCTGTTTTTT. Together with reference TRBV30 and TRBJ2-2, the CDR3 gives the full variable domain: SQTIHQWPATLVQPVGSPLSLECTVEGTSNPNLYWYRQAAGRGLQLLFYSVGIGQISSEVPQNLSASRPQDRQFILSSKKLLLSDSGFYLCAWNRGTGELFFGEGSRLTVL.

This sequence joins TRBV4-1 and TRBJ1-1; 10 bases align to TRBD1. The germline gives CDR1 MGHRA, CDR2 YSYEKL. V gave up 4 bases and J gave up 6 bases; unmatched junction bases: 11. This CDR3 contains 16 residues. The CDR3 loop reads CASSPEPPGTGAEAFF. In DNA, the CDR3 is TGCGCCAGCAGCCCCGAACCTCCCGGGACAGGGGCTGAAGCTTTCTTT.

The V gene is TRBV5-6, the J gene TRBJ2-1, with TRBD2 identical over 14 bases. Germline trimming cut 4 bases from V and 7 bases from J; bases unmatched to any gene: 4. In germline, CDR1 is SGHDT, CDR2 YYEEEE. The CDR3 covers 15 residues. CDR3 region: CASSPGTSGGNEQFF. In DNA, the CDR3 is TGTGCCAGCAGCCCGGGGACTAGCGGGGGTAATGAGCAGTTCTTC.

The chain recombines TRBV27 with TRBJ2-3, with D perhaps matching TRBD2 (5 bases). CDR3 length: 15 residues. V was trimmed by 5 bases and J by 0 bases, leaving 12 bases between them. Germline loops: CDR1 MNHEY, CDR2 SMNVEV (reference sequence). Here the CDR3 DNA reads TGTGCCAGCAGTGCTGGGTGGACTAGCACAGATACGCAGTATTTT. It codes for CASSAGWTSTDTQYF.

The chain links TRBV5-6 to TRBJ2-5; the match to TRBD2 covers 8 bases. The end of the DNA fits TRBJ2-7 better, so the J call may be wrong. CDR1 is SGHDT, CDR2 YYEEEE, per germline. The CDR3 sequence is 14 residues long. The CDR3: CASIDSGSDYEQYF. Written as DNA, the CDR3 is TGTGCCAGCATCGACAGCGGGAGTGATTACGAGCAGTACTTC.

V and J are TRBV5-4 and TRBJ2-5; tentative D call: TRBD1 (8 bases). With the DNA end fitting TRBJ2-7 better, the J assignment may be wrong. The CDR3 consists of 15 residues. CDR1 and CDR2 (germline): SGHNT, YYREEE (reference sequence). The CDR3 region is CASSWGGQAIYEQYF. CDR3 DNA sequence: TGTGCCAGCAGCTGGGGGGGACAGGCCATATACGAGCAGTACTTC.

CDR3 sequence (DNA): TGCGCCAGCAGTCAATCGTCCGGGAGGGCGAACAACACAGATACGCAGTATTTT. Its protein is CASSQSSGRANNTDTQYF. The chain is built from TRBV23-1 and TRBJ2-3; TRBD2 agrees at 8 bases. Being an ORF, TRBV23-1 has a function that is uncertain. V shed 0 bases, J shed 2 bases, and the junction held 10 bases outside the gene matches. The CDR3 totals 18 residues.

The rearrangement uses TRBV27 and TRBJ1-5, with 7 bases identical to TRBD1. The V and J ends lost 6 bases and 3 bases, in that order; junction bases with no gene match: 17. The length of the CDR3 is 18 residues. Germline V gene sequence: CDR1 MNHEY, CDR2 SMNVEV (reference sequence). CDR3 in DNA: TGTGCCAGCAGGCTAACCGGGACAGCCCAAGGTGACAATCAGCCCCAGCATTTT. Protein product: CASRLTGTAQGDNQPQHF.

This CDR3 is CSALHGDTQYF. In DNA, the CDR3 is TGCAGCGCGCTGCACGGGGATACGCAGTATTTT. This chain joins TRBV29-1 and TRBJ2-3; no firm D call. From germline, CDR1 is SQVTM and CDR2 ANQGSEA. With 7 bases removed from V and 6 bases from J, the gap between germline ends came to 11 bases. This CDR3 contains 11 residues.